Listed below are T cell receptor beta chains from one sample, sequenced in a study of shared clonotypes between healthy human individuals. The repertoire was sequenced with immunoSEQ multiplex PCR; TCRdb's copy has only in-frame clones and lacks some. The repertoire holds about 1.5 million clones, 98% seen once, with about 0.42% in the top ten. Material for sequencing was naive CD4+ T cells sorted from blood. Source of these receptors: a man aged 25 to 40 in good health. CDR3s include the opening cysteine and the closing phenylalanine or tryptophan. Each record gives: J gene, CDR3 length, clone size, V gene, D gene, CDR3 protein, CDR3 DNA. A D gene is named only where the DNA matches it firmly. The size entry is marked missing in some rows and otherwise reads once, few, many or a size class.

j_call: TRBJ2-7; cdr3_length: 15; clone_size: .; v_call: TRBV6-5; d_call: TRBD1; cdr3_aa: CASHTQSRGRNEQYF; cdr3_nt: TGTGCCAGCCACACCCAAAGCAGGGGGCGCAACGAGCAGTACTTC
j_call: TRBJ1-5; cdr3_length: 16; clone_size: .; v_call: TRBV18; d_call: .; cdr3_aa: CASSLGRTDSNQPQHF; cdr3_nt: TGTGCCAGCTCACTAGGACGGACCGATAGCAATCAGCCCCAGCATTTT
j_call: TRBJ2-1; cdr3_length: 15; clone_size: few; v_call: TRBV5-1; d_call: TRBD1; cdr3_aa: CASSPGDRGYNEQFF; cdr3_nt: TGCGCCAGCAGCCCGGGGGACAGGGGCTACAATGAGCAGTTCTTC
j_call: TRBJ2-5; cdr3_length: 15; clone_size: .; v_call: TRBV2; d_call: TRBD1; cdr3_aa: CASRRPDREQETQYF; cdr3_nt: TGTGCCAGCAGACGACCGGACAGGGAACAAGAGACCCAGTACTTC
j_call: TRBJ1-1; cdr3_length: 15; clone_size: .; v_call: TRBV5-6; d_call: TRBD1; cdr3_aa: CASSLWTGYRAEAFF; cdr3_nt: TGTGCCAGCAGCCTGTGGACAGGGTATCGCGCTGAAGCTTTCTTT
j_call: TRBJ2-7; cdr3_length: 16; clone_size: .; v_call: TRBV27; d_call: TRBD1; cdr3_aa: CASSSTTGTGIYEQYF; cdr3_nt: TGTGCCAGCAGTTCAACGACCGGGACAGGGATATACGAGCAGTACTTC
j_call: TRBJ2-3; cdr3_length: 13; clone_size: .; v_call: TRBV18; d_call: TRBD1; cdr3_aa: CATVGQRTDTQYF; cdr3_nt: TGTGCCACCGTGGGACAGCGCACAGATACGCAGTATTTT
j_call: TRBJ2-7; cdr3_length: 12; clone_size: .; v_call: TRBV6-1; d_call: .; cdr3_aa: CASVRDSYEQYF; cdr3_nt: TGTGCCAGCGTCCGGGACTCCTACGAGCAGTACTTC
j_call: TRBJ1-1; cdr3_length: 19; clone_size: .; v_call: TRBV19; d_call: TRBD1; cdr3_aa: CASSIDISRDRGLGTEAFF; cdr3_nt: TGTGCCAGTAGTATAGACATTTCTCGGGACAGGGGGCTCGGGACTGAAGCTTTCTTT
j_call: TRBJ2-3; cdr3_length: 14; clone_size: .; v_call: TRBV11-2; d_call: .; cdr3_aa: CASSSPTSRDTQYF; cdr3_nt: TGTGCCAGCAGCTCACCTACTTCCAGGGATACGCAGTATTTT
j_call: TRBJ1-4; cdr3_length: 14; clone_size: .; v_call: TRBV19; d_call: .; cdr3_aa: CASRSHPSDEKLFF; cdr3_nt: TGTGCCAGTAGGAGCCACCCCTCGGATGAAAAACTGTTTTTT
j_call: TRBJ1-2; cdr3_length: 13; clone_size: .; v_call: TRBV28; d_call: .; cdr3_aa: CASSPDSIYGYTF; cdr3_nt: TGTGCCAGCAGTCCGGACAGTATCTATGGCTACACCTTC
j_call: TRBJ2-5; cdr3_length: 16; clone_size: .; v_call: TRBV7-9; d_call: TRBD2; cdr3_aa: CASTPISGRLIETQYF; cdr3_nt: TGTGCCAGCACCCCTATTAGCGGGAGGTTGATAGAGACCCAGTACTTC
j_call: TRBJ2-7; cdr3_length: 14; clone_size: few; v_call: TRBV10-1; d_call: .; cdr3_aa: CASSRGPVSYEQYF; cdr3_nt: TGCGCCAGTTCCAGGGGCCCGGTATCCTACGAGCAGTACTTC
j_call: TRBJ2-1; cdr3_length: 14; clone_size: .; v_call: TRBV18; d_call: .; cdr3_aa: CASSQGGGGDEQFF; cdr3_nt: TGTGCCAGCTCCCAAGGGGGGGGCGGCGATGAGCAGTTCTTC
j_call: TRBJ2-7; cdr3_length: 15; clone_size: .; v_call: TRBV4-2; d_call: .; cdr3_aa: CASSQEGAVAGEQYF; cdr3_nt: TGTGCCAGCAGCCAAGAAGGCGCGGTCGCCGGCGAGCAGTACTTC